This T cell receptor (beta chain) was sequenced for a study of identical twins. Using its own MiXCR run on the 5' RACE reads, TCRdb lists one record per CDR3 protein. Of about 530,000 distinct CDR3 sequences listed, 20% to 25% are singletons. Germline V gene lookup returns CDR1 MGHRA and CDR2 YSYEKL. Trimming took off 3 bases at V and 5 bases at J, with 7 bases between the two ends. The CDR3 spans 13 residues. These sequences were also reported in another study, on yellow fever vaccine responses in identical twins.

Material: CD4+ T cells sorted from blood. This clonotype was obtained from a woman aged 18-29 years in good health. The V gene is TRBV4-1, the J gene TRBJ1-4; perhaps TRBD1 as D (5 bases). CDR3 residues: CASSQTVNEKLFF. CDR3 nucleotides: TGCGCCAGCAGCCAGACAGTAAATGAAAAACTGTTTTTT.